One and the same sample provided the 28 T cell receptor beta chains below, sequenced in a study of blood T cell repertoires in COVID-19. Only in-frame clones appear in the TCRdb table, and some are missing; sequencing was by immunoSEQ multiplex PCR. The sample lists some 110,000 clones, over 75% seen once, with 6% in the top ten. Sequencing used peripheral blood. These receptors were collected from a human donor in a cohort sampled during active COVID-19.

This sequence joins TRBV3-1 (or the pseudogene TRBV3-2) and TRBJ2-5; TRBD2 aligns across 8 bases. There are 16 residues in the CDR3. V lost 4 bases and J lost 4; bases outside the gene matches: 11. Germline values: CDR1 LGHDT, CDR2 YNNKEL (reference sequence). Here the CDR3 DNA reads TGTGCCAGCAGCCTAAGAGGTGCGGGGGGCCCAGAGACCCAGTACTTC. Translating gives CASSLRGAGGPETQYF.

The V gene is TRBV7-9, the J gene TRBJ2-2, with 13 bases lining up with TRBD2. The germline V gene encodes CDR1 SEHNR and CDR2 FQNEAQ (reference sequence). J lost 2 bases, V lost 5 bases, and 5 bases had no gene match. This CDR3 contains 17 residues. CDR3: CASSPRTSGSNTGELFF. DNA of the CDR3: TGTGCCAGCAGCCCTCGGACTAGCGGGAGCAACACCGGGGAGCTGTTTTTT.

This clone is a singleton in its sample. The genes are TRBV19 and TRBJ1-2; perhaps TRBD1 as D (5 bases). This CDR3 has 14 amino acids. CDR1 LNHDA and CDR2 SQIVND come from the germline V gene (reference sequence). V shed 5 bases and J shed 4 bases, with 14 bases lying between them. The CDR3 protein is CASSLVDRAYGYTF. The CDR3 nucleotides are TGTGCCAGTAGTCTCGTAGACAGAGCCTATGGCTACACCTTC.

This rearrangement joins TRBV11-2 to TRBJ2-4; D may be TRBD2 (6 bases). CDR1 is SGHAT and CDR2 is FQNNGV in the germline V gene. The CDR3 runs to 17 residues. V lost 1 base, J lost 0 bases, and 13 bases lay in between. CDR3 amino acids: CASSLVRGSLAKNIQYF. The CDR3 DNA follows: TGTGCCAGCAGCTTAGTGCGGGGCTCCCTAGCCAAAAACATTCAGTACTTC. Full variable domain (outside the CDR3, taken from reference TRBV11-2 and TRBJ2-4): EAGVAQSPRYKIIEKRQSVAFWCNPISGHATLYWYQQILGQGPKLLIQFQNNGVVDDSQLPKDRFSAERLKGVDSTLKIQPAKLEDSAVYLCASSLVRGSLAKNIQYFGAGTRLSVL.

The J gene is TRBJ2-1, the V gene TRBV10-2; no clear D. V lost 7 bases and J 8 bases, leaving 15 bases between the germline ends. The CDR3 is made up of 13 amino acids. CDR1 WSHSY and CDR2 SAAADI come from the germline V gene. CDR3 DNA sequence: TGCGCCAGCACCTCGTTGTCCCCCGATGAGCAGTTCTTC. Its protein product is CASTSLSPDEQFF.

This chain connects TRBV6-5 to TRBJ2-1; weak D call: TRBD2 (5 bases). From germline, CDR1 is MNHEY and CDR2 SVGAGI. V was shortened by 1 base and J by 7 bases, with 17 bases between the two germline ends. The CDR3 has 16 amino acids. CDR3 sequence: CASSYLPGYVGNEQFF. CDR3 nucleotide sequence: TGTGCCAGCAGTTACTTACCGGGATATGTGGGAAATGAGCAGTTCTTC.

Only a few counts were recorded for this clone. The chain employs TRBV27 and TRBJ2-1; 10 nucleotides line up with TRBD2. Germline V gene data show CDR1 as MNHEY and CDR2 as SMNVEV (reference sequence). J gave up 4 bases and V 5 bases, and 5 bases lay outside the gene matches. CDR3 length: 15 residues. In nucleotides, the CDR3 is TGTGCCAGCAGTCTGGGAGCGGGAGGGTACAATGAGCAGTTCTTC. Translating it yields CASSLGAGGYNEQFF.

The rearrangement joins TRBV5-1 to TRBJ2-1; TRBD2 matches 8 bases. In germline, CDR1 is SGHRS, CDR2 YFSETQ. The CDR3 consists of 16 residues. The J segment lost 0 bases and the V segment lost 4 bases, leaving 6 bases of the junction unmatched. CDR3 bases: TGCGCCAGCAGCAACCGTACTAGCGGCTCCTACAATGAGCAGTTCTTC. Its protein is CASSNRTSGSYNEQFF. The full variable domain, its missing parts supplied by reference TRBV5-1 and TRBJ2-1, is KAGVTQTPRYLIKTRGQQVTLSCSPISGHRSVSWYQQTPGQGLQFLFEYFSETQRNKGNFPGRFSGRQFSNSRSEMNVSTLELGDSALYLCASSNRTSGSYNEQFFGPGTRLTVL.

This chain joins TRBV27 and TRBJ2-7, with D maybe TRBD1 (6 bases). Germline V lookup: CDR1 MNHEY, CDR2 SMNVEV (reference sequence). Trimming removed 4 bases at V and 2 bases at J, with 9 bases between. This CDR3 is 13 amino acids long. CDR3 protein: CASSYRDPYEQYF. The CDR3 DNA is TGTGCCAGCAGTTACAGGGACCCCTACGAGCAGTACTTC.

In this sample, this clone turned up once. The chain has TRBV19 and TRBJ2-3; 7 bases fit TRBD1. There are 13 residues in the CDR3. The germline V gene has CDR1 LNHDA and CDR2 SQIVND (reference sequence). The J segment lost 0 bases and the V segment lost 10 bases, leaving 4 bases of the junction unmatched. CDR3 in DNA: TGTGCCACCACGACAGGGAGCACAGATACGCAGTATTTT. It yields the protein CATTTGSTDTQYF.

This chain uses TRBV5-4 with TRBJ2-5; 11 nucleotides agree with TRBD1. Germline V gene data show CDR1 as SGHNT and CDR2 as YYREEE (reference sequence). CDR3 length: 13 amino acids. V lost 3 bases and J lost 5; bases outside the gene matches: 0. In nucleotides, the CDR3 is TGTGCCAGCAGCTGGACAGGGGGCGAGACCCAGTACTTC. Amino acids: CASSWTGGETQYF.

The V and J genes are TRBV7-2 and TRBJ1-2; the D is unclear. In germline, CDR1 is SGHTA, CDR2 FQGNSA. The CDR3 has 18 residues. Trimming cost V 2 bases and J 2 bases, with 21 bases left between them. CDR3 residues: CASSLTFLGRNRNYGYTF. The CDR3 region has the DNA TGTGCCAGCAGCTTAACTTTCTTGGGCAGGAATAGAAACTATGGCTACACCTTC.

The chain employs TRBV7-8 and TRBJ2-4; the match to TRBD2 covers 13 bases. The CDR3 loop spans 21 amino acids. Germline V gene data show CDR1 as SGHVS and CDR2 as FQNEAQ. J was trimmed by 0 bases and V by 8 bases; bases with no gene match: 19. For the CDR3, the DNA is TGTGCCAGCCAGCTAGTCCCCCGACTAGCGGGGGGCGGGGCAGCCAAAAACATTCAGTACTTC. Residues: CASQLVPRLAGGGAAKNIQYF.

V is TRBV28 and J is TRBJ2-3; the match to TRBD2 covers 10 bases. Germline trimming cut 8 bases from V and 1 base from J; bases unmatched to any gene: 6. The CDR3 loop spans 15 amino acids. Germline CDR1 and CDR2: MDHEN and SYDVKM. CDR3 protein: CASGVGLAGTDTQYF. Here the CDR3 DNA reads TGTGCCAGCGGTGTTGGACTAGCGGGCACAGATACGCAGTATTTT.

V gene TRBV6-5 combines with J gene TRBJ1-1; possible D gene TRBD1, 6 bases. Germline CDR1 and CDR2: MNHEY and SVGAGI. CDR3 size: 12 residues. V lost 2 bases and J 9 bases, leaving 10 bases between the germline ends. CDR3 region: CASSYRGGKAFF. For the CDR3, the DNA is TGTGCCAGCAGTTACCGGGGGGGCAAAGCTTTCTTT.

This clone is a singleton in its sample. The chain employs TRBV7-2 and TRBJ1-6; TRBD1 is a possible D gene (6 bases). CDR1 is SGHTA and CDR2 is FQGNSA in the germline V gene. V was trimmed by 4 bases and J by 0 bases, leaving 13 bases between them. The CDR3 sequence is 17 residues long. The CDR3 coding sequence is TGTGCCAGCAGCTCGGGGGGCAAGAGCTCCTATAATTCACCCCTCCACTTT. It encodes CASSSGGKSSYNSPLHF.

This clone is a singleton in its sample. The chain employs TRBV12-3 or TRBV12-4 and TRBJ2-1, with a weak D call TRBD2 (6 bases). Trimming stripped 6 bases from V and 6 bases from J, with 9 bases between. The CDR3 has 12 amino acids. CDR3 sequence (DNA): TGTGCCAGCAGAGGAGGGGTCAATGAGCAGTTCTTC. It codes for CASRGGVNEQFF.

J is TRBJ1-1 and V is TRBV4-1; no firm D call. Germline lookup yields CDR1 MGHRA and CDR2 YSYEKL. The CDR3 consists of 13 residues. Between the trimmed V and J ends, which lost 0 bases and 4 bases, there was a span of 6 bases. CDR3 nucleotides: TGCGCCAGCAGCCAAGAGAGCTCCACTGAAGCTTTCTTT. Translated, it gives CASSQESSTEAFF.

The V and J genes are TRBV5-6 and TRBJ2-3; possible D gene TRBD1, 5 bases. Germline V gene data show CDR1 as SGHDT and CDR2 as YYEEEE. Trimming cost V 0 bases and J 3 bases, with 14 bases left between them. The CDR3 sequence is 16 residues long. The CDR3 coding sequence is TGTGCCAGCAGCTTGGGAGTGGGCAGGGTGACAGATACGCAGTATTTT. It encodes CASSLGVGRVTDTQYF.

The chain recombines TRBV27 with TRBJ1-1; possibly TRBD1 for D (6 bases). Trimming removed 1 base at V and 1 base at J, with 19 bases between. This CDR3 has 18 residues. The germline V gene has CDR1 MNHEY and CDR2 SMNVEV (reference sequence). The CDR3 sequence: CASSLLTYRERRNTEAFF. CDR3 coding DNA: TGTGCCAGCAGTTTATTAACCTACAGGGAGCGTAGGAACACTGAAGCTTTCTTT.

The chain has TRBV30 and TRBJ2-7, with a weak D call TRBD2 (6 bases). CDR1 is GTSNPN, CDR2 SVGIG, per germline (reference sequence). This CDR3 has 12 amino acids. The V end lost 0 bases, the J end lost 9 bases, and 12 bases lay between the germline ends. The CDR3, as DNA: TGTGCCTGGAGTGTATCTGGGGAGGTGCAGTACTTC. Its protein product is CAWSVSGEVQYF.

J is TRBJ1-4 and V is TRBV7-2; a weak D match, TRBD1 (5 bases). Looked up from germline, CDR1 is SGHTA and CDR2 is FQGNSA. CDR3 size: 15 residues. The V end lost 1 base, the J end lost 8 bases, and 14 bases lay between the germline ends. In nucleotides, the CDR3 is TGTGCCAGCAGCTTAGTCGGGGGGAGAGGGGAAAAACTGTTTTTT. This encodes CASSLVGGRGEKLFF. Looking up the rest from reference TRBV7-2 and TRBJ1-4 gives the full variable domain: GAGVSQSPSNKVTEKGKDVELRCDPISGHTALYWYRQSLGQGLEFLIYFQGNSAPDKSGLPSDRFSAERTGGSVSTLTIQRTQQEDSAVYLCASSLVGGRGEKLFFGSGTQLSVL.

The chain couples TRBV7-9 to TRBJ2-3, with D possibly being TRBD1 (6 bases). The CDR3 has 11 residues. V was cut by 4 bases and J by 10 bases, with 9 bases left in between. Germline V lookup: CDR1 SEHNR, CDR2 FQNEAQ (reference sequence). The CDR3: CASSYREAQYF. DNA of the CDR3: TGTGCCAGCAGCTACAGGGAAGCGCAGTATTTT.

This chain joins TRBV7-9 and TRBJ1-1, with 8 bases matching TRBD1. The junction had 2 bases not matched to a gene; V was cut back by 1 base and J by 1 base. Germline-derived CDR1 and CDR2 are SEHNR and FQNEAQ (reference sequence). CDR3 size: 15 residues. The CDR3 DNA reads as TGTGCCAGCAGCTTAGTCGGGACAGGGAACACTGAAGCTTTCTTT. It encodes CASSLVGTGNTEAFF.

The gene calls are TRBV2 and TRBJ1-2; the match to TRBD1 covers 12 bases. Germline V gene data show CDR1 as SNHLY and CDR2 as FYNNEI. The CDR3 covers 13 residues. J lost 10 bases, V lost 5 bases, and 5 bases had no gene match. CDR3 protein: CASSSGTGGVYTF. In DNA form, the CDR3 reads TGTGCCAGCAGTTCCGGGACAGGGGGCGTCTACACCTTC.

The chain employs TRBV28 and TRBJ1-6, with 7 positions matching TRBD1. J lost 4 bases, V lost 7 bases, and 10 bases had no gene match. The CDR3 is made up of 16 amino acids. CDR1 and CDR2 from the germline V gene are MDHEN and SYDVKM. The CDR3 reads CASIGAGGEYNSPLHF. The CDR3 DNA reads TGTGCCAGCATAGGGGCAGGGGGAGAATATAATTCACCCCTCCACTTT.

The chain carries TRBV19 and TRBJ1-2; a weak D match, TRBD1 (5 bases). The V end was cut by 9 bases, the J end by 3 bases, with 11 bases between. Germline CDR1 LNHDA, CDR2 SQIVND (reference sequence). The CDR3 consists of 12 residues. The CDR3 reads CASTRDYYGYTF. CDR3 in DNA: TGTGCCAGCACCAGGGACTACTATGGCTACACCTTC.

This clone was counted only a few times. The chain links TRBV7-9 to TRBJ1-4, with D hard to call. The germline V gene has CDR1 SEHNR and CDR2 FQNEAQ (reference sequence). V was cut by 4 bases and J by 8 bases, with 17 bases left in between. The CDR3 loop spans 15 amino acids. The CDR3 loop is CASSSYRERREKLFF. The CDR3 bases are TGTGCCAGCAGCTCCTACCGGGAAAGGAGGGAAAAACTGTTTTTT.